These T cell receptor beta chains were read from a single sample in a study of CXCR3-negative and CXCR3-positive naive CD8 T cells. TCRdb reprocessed the 5' RACE reads, with one entry per CDR3 protein and no DNA. The sample is made up of over 100,000 distinct CDR3 sequences, and the top ten hold 0.45% to 0.55% of it. The sequencing sample was made of naive CXCR3- CD8+ T cells from blood. The receptors stem from a human donor in good health. Some clones in this sample may be carry-over from other donors' samples. The CDR3 runs from the conserved cysteine through the conserved F or W.

length	J	V	CDR3
14	TRBJ2-3	TRBV7-3	CASSSGQSTDTQYF
13	TRBJ2-7	TRBV27	CASSSAQGWEQYF
21	TRBJ2-1	TRBV12-3/TRBV12-4	CASSSPRYGTPERGSYNEQFF
15	TRBJ2-7	TRBV28	CASSGGTVLRDEQYF
16	TRBJ2-2	TRBV19	CASIADREANTGELFF
14	TRBJ2-7	TRBV9	CASSVGWGDGEQYF
17	TRBJ2-1	TRBV28	CASSSRLAGGHRNEQFF
14	TRBJ2-7	TRBV28	CASSPPSSVWEQYF
15	TRBJ2-3	TRBV3-1	CASRTSWGFGDTQYF
13	TRBJ2-7	TRBV29-1	CSAHLTGSYEQYF
16	TRBJ1-5	TRBV7-6	CASSESRGIGNQPQHF
13	TRBJ2-7	TRBV13	CASSADYRGSQYF
17	TRBJ2-2	TRBV28	CASSRQRRGRGIGELFF
15	TRBJ2-1	TRBV7-9	CASSLDRGVGNEQFF
15	TRBJ2-7	TRBV11-2	CASSLTGQGIYEQYF
16	TRBJ2-1	TRBV29-1	CSVEPADPSAGNEQFF
16	TRBJ1-1	TRBV4-2	CASSQPPTHMNTEAFF
14	TRBJ2-7	TRBV11-2	CASSLGGTYYEQYF
14	TRBJ2-3	TRBV29-1	CSVDGGRSPDTQYF
13	TRBJ2-7	TRBV7-6	CASSLPGVHEQYF
17	TRBJ1-2	TRBV7-9	CASSLANPGHRNYGYTF
15	TRBJ2-7	TRBV7-9	CASSSSWDASYEQYF
13	TRBJ1-6	TRBV12-3/TRBV12-4	CASSLSQGTFLHF
14	TRBJ2-3	TRBV23-1	CASSHGRSTDTQYF
14	TRBJ2-1	TRBV7-9	CASSLGVRGNEQFF
14	TRBJ2-7	TRBV11-2	CASSETSGHYEQYF
16	TRBJ1-1	TRBV30	CAWSVDVDRADTEAFF
12	TRBJ2-7	TRBV28	CASNSQNYEQYF
13	TRBJ2-7	TRBV7-8	CASSIGTAYEQYF